Included here is one T cell receptor (beta chain) sequence, with context. Seattle's enrolled individuals joined amid active infection and were then monitored longitudinally. This specimen comes from a study of blood T cell repertoires in COVID-19. Looking at the study overall: From the United States, Italy and Spain came samples of acute and convalescent COVID-19. T cells, B-cell-depleted T cells, or PBMCs supplied cDNA or gDNA.

Study processing details: Amplifying reference gene primers gave estimates of nucleated cell counts. TCRdb's table, derived via immunoSEQ multiplex PCR, lists solely in-frame clones and lacks some. The V and J calls and clone size were taken over from that table, and D and trimming were inferred from the DNA. The table has about 300,000 clones, about 90% seen once. Sequenced input: peripheral blood. This receptor was identified in a woman between 50 and 59 years old with COVID-19, enrolled during active disease.

The CDR3 spells CASSPEGPGTLASGANVLTF. The CDR3 nucleotides read TGTGCCAGTAGTCCCGAAGGGCCCGGGACATTGGCCTCTGGGGCCAACGTCCTGACTTTC. This chain links TRBV19 with TRBJ2-6; D might be TRBD1 (6 bases). The CDR3 consists of 20 residues. The germline gives CDR1 LNHDA, CDR2 SQIVND (reference sequence). Trimming took 5 bases from V and 0 from J, leaving 23 bases between them.